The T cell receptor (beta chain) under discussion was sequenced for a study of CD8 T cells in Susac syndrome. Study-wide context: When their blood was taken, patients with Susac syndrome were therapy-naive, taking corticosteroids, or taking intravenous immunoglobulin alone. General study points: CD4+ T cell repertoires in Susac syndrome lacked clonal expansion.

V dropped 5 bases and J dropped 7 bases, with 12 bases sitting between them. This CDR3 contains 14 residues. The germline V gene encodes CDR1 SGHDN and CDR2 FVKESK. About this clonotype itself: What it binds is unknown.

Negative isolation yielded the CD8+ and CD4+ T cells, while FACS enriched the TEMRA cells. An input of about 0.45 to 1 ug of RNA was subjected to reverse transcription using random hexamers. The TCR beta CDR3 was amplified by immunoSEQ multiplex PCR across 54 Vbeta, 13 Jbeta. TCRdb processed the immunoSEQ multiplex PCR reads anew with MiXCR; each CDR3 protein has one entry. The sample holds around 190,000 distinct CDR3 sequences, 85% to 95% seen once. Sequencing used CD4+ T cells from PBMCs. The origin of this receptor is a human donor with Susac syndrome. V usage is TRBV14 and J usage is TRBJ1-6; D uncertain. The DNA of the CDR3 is TGTGCCAGCAGCACGGAGAAAGCAAATTCACCCCTCCACTTT. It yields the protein CASSTEKANSPLHF.